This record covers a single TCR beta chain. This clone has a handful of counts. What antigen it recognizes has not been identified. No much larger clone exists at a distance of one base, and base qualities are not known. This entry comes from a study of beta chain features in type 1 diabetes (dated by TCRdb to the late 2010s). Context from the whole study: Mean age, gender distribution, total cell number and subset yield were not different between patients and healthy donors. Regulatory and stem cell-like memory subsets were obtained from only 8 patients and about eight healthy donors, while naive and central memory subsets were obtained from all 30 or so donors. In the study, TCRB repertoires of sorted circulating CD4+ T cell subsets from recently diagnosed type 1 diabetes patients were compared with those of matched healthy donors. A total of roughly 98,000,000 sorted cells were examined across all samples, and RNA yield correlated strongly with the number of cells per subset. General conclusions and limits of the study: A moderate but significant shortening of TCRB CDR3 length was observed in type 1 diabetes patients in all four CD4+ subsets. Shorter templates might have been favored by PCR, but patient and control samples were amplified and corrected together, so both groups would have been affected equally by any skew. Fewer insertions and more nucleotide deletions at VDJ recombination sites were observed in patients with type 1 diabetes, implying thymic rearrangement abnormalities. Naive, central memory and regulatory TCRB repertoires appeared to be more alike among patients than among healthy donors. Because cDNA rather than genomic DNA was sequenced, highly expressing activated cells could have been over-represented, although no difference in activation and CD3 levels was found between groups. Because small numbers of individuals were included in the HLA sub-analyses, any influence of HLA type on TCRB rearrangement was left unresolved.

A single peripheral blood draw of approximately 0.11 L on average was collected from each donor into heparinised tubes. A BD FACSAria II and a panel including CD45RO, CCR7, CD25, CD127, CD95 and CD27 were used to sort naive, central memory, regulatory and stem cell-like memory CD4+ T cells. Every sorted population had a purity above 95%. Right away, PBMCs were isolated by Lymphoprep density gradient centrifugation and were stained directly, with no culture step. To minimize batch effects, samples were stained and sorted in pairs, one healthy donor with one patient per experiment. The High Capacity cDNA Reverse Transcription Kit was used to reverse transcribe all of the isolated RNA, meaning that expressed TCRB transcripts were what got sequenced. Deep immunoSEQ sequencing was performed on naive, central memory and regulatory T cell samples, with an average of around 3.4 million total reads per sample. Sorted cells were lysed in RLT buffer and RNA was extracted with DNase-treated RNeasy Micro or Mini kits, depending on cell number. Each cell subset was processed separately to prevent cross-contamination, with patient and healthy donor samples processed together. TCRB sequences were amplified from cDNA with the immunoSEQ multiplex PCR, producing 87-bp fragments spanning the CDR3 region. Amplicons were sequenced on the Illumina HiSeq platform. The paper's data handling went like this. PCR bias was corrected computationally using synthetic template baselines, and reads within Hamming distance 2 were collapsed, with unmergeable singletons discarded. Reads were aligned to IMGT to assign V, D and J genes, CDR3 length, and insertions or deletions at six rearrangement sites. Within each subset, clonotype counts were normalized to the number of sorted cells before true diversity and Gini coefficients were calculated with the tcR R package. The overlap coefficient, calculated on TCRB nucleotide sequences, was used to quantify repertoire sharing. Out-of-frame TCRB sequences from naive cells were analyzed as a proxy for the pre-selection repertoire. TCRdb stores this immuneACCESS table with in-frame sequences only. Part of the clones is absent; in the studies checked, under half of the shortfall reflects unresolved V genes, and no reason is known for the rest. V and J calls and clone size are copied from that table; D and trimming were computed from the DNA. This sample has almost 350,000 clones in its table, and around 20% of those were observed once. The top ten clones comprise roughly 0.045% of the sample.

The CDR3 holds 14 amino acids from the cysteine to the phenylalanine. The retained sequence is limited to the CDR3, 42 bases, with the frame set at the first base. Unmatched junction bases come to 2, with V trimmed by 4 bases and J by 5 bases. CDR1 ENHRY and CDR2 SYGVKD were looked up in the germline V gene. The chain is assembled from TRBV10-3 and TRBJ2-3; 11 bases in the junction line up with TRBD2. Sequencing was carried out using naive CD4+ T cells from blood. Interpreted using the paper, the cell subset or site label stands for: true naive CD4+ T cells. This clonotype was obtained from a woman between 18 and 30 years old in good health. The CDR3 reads CAISGTSGGDTQYF. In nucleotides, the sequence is TGTGCCATCAGTGGAACTAGCGGGGGAGATACGCAGTATTTT.